This T cell receptor beta chain was sequenced for a study of blood T cell repertoires in COVID-19. Overall study: Samples representing acute and convalescent COVID-19 were sourced from the United States, Italy and Spain. T cells, B-cell-depleted T cells, or PBMCs supplied cDNA or gDNA.

Seattle-derived patients entered the study during active infection and were followed longitudinally. In the authors' methods: It was from reference gene primer amplification that nucleated cell counts were estimated. Some clones are missing from TCRdb's copy, which holds only in-frame ones; the method was immunoSEQ multiplex PCR. That table supplies the V and J calls and clone size; D and trimming were determined from the DNA. The top ten hold around 2.2% of the sample, which has 290,000 or so clones, just over 90% seen once. CDR1 is LGHDT, CDR2 YNNKEL, per germline (reference sequence). Trimming cost V 2 bases and J 3 bases; bases outside gene matches: 0. There are 14 residues in the CDR3.

The gene calls are TRBV3-1 (or the pseudogene TRBV3-2) and TRBJ1-4; 7 nucleotides line up with TRBD1. Material: peripheral blood. This clonotype was obtained from a woman in her 30s with COVID-19, enrolled during active disease. Here the CDR3 reads CASSQQGANEKLFF. In DNA form, the CDR3 reads TGTGCCAGCAGCCAACAGGGGGCTAATGAAAAACTGTTTTTT.